This TCR beta chain was sequenced in a study of CD8+ T cells in alopecia areata. The study sorted pooled cutaneous lymph node cells by CD4, CD8alpha, NKG2D, NKG2ACE and other markers. A remark on this clone: Mouse germline and gene names are used. The read falls 4 residues short of the CDR3 end, and the missing part is taken from the germline J gene.

CDR3 size: 15 residues. Trimming at V came to 3 bases and at J to 1 base, leaving 3 bases not matched to a gene. Germline-derived CDR1 and CDR2 are NSHNY and SYGAGN. Extracted RNA was reverse transcribed, and the resulting cDNA served as sequencing template. Profiled with immunoSEQ multiplex PCR; TCRdb holds only in-frame clones, not every one. There are under 350,000 clones in the sample, none observed a single time. The sequencing sample was made of CD4+ T cells sorted from a lymph node. The sequence came from a C3H/HeJ mouse with alopecia areata. Mice of this strain are of MHC haplotype H2-k. The J gene is TRBJ2-7, the V gene TRBV13-1; 11 nucleotides line up with TRBD2. The sequenced CDR3 bases are TGTGCCAGCAGTGTCCGGGACTGGGGGTCCTAT. This encodes CASSVRDWGSY. The whole CDR3 protein is CASSVRDWGSYEQYF.